Listed below are T cell receptor beta chains from one sample, sequenced in a study of blood T cell repertoires in COVID-19. Sequencing used immunoSEQ multiplex PCR; TCRdb keeps in-frame clones, though not all of them. The top ten clones hold 2.5% to 3% of a sample with 250,000 to 400,000 clones, 85% to 90% of them seen once. The sequenced sample was peripheral blood. These receptors originate from a woman in her 30s with COVID-19, enrolled during active disease. CDR3s include the opening cysteine and the closing phenylalanine or tryptophan. Fields, in order: V gene, CDR3 length, D gene, J gene, clone size, CDR3 protein, CDR3 DNA. A D gene is named only where the DNA matches it firmly. The size of a clone is reported for some rows only, either as once, few or many, or as a class for expanded clones.

TRBV19	14	.	TRBJ1-2	.	CASTPTGRRQGYTF	TGTGCCAGTACCCCAACAGGGCGACGACAGGGCTACACCTTC
TRBV5-4	12	TRBD1	TRBJ1-2	.	CASSFQGDGYTF	TGTGCCAGCAGCTTCCAGGGGGATGGCTACACCTTC
TRBV6-5	15	TRBD2	TRBJ2-7	.	CASSYSIAGATEQYF	TGTGCCAGCAGTTACTCTATAGCGGGAGCCACCGAGCAGTACTTC
TRBV5-8	11	TRBD1	TRBJ2-7	.	CASSRGTAQYF	TGTGCCAGCAGCAGAGGGACAGCGCAGTACTTC
TRBV2	14	TRBD1	TRBJ1-5	once	CASRAGQGSQPQHF	TGTGCCAGCAGGGCAGGACAGGGAAGTCAGCCCCAGCATTTT
TRBV7-3	15	TRBD2	TRBJ2-3	.	CASSPGLARTDTQYF	TGTGCCAGCAGCCCCGGACTAGCGCGCACAGATACGCAGTATTTT
TRBV10-3	14	.	TRBJ1-1	once	CAISESGQGRRAFF	TGTGCCATCAGTGAGTCGGGGCAGGGAAGAAGAGCTTTCTTT
TRBV2	14	TRBD1	TRBJ2-3	.	CASKSQGSADTQYF	TGTGCCAGCAAATCACAGGGGTCGGCAGATACGCAGTATTTT
TRBV19	13	TRBD1	TRBJ1-1	.	CASSTPDRVGAFF	TGTGCCAGTAGTACCCCGGACAGGGTCGGGGCTTTCTTT
TRBV5-1	17	TRBD2	TRBJ2-5	few	CASSPRLAGGPSETQYF	TGCGCCAGCAGCCCGCGACTAGCGGGAGGGCCCTCGGAGACCCAGTACTTC
TRBV7-3	13	.	TRBJ2-5	.	CASSPEQGETQYF	TGTGCCAGCAGCCCCGAGCAGGGCGAGACCCAGTACTTC
TRBV27	16	.	TRBJ2-2	.	CASSFYGAIVAGELFF	TGTGCCAGCAGTTTTTATGGGGCGATCGTCGCCGGGGAGCTGTTTTTT
TRBV10-2	11	.	TRBJ1-1	.	CASSEHTEAFF	TGCGCCAGCAGTGAGCACACCGAAGCTTTCTTT
TRBV29-1	13	.	TRBJ1-1	.	CSVDGGTDTEAFF	TGCAGCGTTGATGGGGGCACGGACACTGAAGCTTTCTTT
TRBV5-6	14	.	TRBJ1-1	.	CASSGRGLGTEAFF	TGTGCCAGCAGCGGGAGGGGGTTGGGGACTGAAGCTTTCTTT
TRBV5-6	14	TRBD2	TRBJ2-5	.	CASSSLAGSETQYF	TGTGCCAGCAGCTCACTAGCGGGATCGGAGACCCAGTACTTC
TRBV2	11	.	TRBJ1-1	.	CASRQATEAFF	TGTGCCAGCAGACAGGCCACTGAAGCTTTCTTT
TRBV3-1/TRBV3-2	13	.	TRBJ1-2	.	CASSPETGLGYTF	TGTGCCAGCAGCCCGGAAACAGGGCTGGGCTACACCTTC
TRBV12-3/TRBV12-4	13	.	TRBJ1-1	.	CASSLLENTEAFF	TGTGCCAGCAGTTTGTTAGAGAACACTGAAGCTTTCTTT
TRBV11-2	15	TRBD2	TRBJ2-3	.	CASSYSGRGTDTQYF	TGTGCCAGCAGCTACAGCGGGAGGGGTACAGATACGCAGTATTTT